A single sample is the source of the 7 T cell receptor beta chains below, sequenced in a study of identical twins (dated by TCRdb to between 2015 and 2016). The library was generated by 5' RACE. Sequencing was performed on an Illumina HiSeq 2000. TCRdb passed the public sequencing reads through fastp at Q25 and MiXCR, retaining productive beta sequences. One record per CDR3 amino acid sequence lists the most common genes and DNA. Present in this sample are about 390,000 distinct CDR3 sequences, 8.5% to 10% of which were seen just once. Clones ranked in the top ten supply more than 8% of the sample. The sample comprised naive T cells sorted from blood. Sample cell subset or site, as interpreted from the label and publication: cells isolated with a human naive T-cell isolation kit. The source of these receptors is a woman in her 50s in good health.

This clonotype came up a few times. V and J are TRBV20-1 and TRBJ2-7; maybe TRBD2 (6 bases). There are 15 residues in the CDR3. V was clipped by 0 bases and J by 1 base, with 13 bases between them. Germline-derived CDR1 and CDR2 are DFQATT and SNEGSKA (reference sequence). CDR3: CSARDLGDSSYEQYF. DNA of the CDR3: TGCAGTGCTAGAGATCTCGGGGACTCATCCTACGAGCAGTACTTC.

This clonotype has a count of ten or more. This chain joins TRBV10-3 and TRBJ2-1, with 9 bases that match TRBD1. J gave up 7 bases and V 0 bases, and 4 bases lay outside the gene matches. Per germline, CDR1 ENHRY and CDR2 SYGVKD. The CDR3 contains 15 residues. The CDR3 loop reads CAISESETGGNEQFF. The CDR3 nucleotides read TGTGCCATCAGTGAGTCTGAGACAGGGGGTAATGAGCAGTTCTTC.

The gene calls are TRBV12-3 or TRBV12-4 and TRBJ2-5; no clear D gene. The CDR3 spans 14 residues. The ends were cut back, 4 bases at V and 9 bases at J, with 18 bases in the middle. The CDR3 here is CASSWSGLVGAQYF. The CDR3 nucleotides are TGTGCCAGCAGTTGGTCGGGCCTAGTTGGAGCCCAGTACTTC.

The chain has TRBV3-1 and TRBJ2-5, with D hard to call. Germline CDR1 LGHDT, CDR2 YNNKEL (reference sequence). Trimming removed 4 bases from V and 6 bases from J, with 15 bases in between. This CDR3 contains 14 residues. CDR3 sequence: CASSPPGRTKTQYF. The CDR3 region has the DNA TGTGCCAGCAGCCCGCCGGGCCGCACAAAGACCCAGTACTTC.

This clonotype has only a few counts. The CDR3 loop is CASSESLADTQYF. CDR3 DNA sequence: TGCGCCAGCAGTGAGTCACTAGCAGATACGCAGTATTTT. The genes are TRBV10-2 and TRBJ2-3; tentative D call: TRBD2 (5 bases). The CDR3 consists of 13 residues. V lost 0 bases to trimming and J lost 4 bases, with 5 bases between them. The germline gives CDR1 WSHSY, CDR2 SAAADI.

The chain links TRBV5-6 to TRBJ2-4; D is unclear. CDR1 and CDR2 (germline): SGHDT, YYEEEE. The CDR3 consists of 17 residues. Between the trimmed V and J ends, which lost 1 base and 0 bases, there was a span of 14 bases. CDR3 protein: CASSLFRTSLAKNIQYF. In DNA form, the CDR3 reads TGTGCCAGCAGCTTGTTTCGAACCAGCCTAGCCAAAAACATTCAGTACTTC.

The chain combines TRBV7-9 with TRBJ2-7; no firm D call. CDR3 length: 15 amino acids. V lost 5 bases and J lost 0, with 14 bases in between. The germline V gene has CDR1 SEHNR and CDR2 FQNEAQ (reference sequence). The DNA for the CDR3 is TGTGCCAGCAGCAGCCAGGAGTCAGGCTCCTACGAGCAGTACTTC. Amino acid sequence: CASSSQESGSYEQYF.